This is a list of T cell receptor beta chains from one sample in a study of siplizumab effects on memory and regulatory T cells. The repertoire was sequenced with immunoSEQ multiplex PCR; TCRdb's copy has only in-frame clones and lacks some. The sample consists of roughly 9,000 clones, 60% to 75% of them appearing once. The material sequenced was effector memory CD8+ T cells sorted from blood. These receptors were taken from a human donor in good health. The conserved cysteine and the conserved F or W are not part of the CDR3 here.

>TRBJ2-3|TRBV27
ASSIGTNTDTQY
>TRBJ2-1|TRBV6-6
ASSYSRTGTHEQF
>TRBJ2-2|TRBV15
ATSRDRVGGAFGELF
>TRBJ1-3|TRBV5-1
ASSPGTGALSGNTIY
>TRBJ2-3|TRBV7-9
ASSQAETDTDTQY
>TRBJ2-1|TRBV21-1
ASSNSQEFYNEQF
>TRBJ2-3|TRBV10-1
ASSDRPADTQY
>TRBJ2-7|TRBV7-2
ASTYSGTSYEQY
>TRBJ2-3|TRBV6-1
ASSEGRGADTQY
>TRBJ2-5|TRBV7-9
ASSSSGGRGLGETQY
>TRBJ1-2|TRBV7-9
ASSLVAGNYGYT
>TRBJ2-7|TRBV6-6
ASSQGSLGEQY
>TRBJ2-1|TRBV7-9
ASSLVNKDEQF
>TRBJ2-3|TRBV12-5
ASGLPPGARSDTQY
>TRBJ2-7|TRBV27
ASSLGLATYEQY
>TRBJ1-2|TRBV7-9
ASSPGAGGIYGYT
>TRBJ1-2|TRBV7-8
ASSFRATGGYT
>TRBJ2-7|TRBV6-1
ASSEEGQGFHEQY
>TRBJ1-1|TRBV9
ASSEASNGGTEAF
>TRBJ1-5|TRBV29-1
SVLGAEHQPQH
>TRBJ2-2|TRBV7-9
ASSILLGTGELF
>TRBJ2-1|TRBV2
ASSEKTGGSEQF
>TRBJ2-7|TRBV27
ASGYGDRANEQY
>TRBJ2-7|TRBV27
ASSLETASYEQY
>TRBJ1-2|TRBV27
ASRFSGIISEVGRDGYT
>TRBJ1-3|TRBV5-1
ASSLGTGLNTIY
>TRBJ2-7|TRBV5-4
ASSFGGEQY
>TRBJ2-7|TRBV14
ASSPGLSYEQY
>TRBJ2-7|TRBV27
ASSLSGAGVGEQY
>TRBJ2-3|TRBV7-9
ASSSLTWGGTDTQY
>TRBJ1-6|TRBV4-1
ASSPSPVGSRSPLH
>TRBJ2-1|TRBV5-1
ASSAGTGGKNNEQF
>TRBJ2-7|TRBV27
ASSWGLADEQY
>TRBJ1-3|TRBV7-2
ASSLSYRVPGNTIY
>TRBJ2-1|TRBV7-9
ASSPGLSHEQF
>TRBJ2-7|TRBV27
ASSFGVGEQY
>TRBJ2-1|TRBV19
ASSITVLANNEQF
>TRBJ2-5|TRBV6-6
ASSVFREFQETQY
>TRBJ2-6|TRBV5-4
ASSPDSSSGANVLT
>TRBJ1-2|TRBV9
ASSVATGPYGYT
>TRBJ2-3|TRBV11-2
ASSRLPGEDTQY
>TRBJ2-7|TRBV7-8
ASSLLRTQGIYEQY
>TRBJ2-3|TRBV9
ASSADSGLAGGDTQY
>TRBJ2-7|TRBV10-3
AISVNLGQLKEQY
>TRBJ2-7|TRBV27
ASSQQGFSYEQY